The 9 T cell receptor beta chains in this list originate from one sample, sequenced in a study of PD-L1 blockade in urothelial cancer (dated by TCRdb to 2015 to 2018). Explained via the paper, the time point label denotes: peripheral blood 6 weeks after treatment start. Library generation was performed with the immunoSEQ multiplex PCR assay. TCRdb mirrors the immuneACCESS table, restricted to in-frame sequences. Some clones are absent from its copies; in checked studies, under half trace to an unresolved V gene, and the reason for the others is unknown. This sample is represented by around 100,000 clones; about 91% of them were singletons. The ten largest account for less than 5% of the sample. This specimen was PBMCs, taken around atezolizumab (anti-PD-L1) treatment. All receptors come from a man aged 55-75 years with urothelial cancer.

V gene TRBV2 combines with J gene TRBJ2-4; a possible D gene is TRBD1 (6 bases). CDR3 length equals 15 residues. Germline V gene data show CDR1 as SNHLY and CDR2 as FYNNEI. The ends were cut back, 3 bases at V and 0 bases at J, with 9 bases in the middle. CDR3 amino acids: CASSEGATAKNIQYF. The CDR3 nucleotides are TGTGCCAGCAGTGAGGGGGCTACAGCCAAAAACATTCAGTACTTC.

In this sample, this clone turned up a few times. The chain combines TRBV5-1 with TRBJ1-6, with 10 positions matching TRBD1. Germline V gives CDR1 SGHRS, CDR2 YFSETQ. The CDR3 is made up of 15 amino acids. The J segment lost 5 bases and the V segment lost 5 bases, leaving 4 bases of the junction unmatched. The CDR3 region is CASRAGTGDNSPLHF. The CDR3 DNA follows: TGCGCCAGCAGGGCCGGGACAGGGGATAATTCACCCCTCCACTTT.

The gene calls are TRBV7-8 and TRBJ1-5, with D maybe TRBD1 (6 bases). The CDR3 length is 16 residues. Per the germline V gene, CDR1 is SGHVS and CDR2 is FQNEAQ. The V gene lost 5 bases and the J gene lost 0 bases, with 14 bases spanning the gap. The chain's CDR3 is CASSPSGEGSNQPQHF. In DNA, the CDR3 is TGTGCCAGCAGCCCCTCAGGGGAAGGTAGCAATCAGCCCCAGCATTTT.

This rearrangement joins TRBV5-1 to TRBJ1-2; D possibly corresponds to TRBD1 (5 bases). V dropped 3 bases and J dropped 5 bases, with 14 bases sitting between them. There are 14 residues in the CDR3. Germline CDR1 and CDR2: SGHRS and YFSETQ. In nucleotides, the CDR3 is TGCGCCAGCAGCTCGCAAGGGGAGGGGTATGGCTACACCTTC. Translating it yields CASSSQGEGYGYTF.

J is TRBJ2-5 and V is TRBV2; 7 nucleotides line up with TRBD1. The V segment lost 2 bases and the J segment 2 bases; nucleotides outside the gene matches: 11. Germline values: CDR1 SNHLY, CDR2 FYNNEI. CDR3 size: 17 residues. CDR3 region: CASSESGDSSQQETQYF. In DNA, the CDR3 is TGTGCCAGCAGTGAATCTGGGGACAGTTCTCAACAAGAGACCCAGTACTTC.

The chain uses TRBV6-5 and TRBJ1-4; D may be TRBD1 (6 bases). The V and J ends lost 7 bases and 4 bases respectively, with 13 bases between them. Per germline, CDR1 MNHEY and CDR2 SVGAGI. CDR3 size: 14 residues. DNA for the CDR3: TGTGCCAGCAATCAAGGGGGATTTAATGAAAAACTGTTTTTT. Protein sequence: CASNQGGFNEKLFF.

This clone appeared a single time. V is TRBV28 and J is TRBJ2-5; D call uncertain. Trimming left V 5 bases short and J 8 bases short, with 9 bases between. Germline CDR1 and CDR2: MDHEN and SYDVKM. CDR3 length: 11 residues. The CDR3: CASSNADTQYF. CDR3 bases: TGTGCCAGCAGTAACGCGGATACCCAGTACTTC.

This chain uses TRBV5-4 with TRBJ2-7, with D maybe TRBD2 (6 bases). Germline CDR1 and CDR2: SGHNT and YYREEE (reference sequence). With 4 bases removed from V and 7 bases from J, the gap between germline ends came to 15 bases. The CDR3 runs 13 residues. CDR3 bases: TGTGCCAGCAGCCTGGATGGGACTGGTGAGCAGTACTTC. It yields the protein CASSLDGTGEQYF.

This chain uses TRBV5-4 with TRBJ2-3; tentatively, D is TRBD2 (5 bases). The CDR3 spans 16 residues. The V end lost 3 bases, the J end lost 1 base, and 15 bases lay between the germline ends. CDR1 and CDR2 from the germline V gene are SGHNT and YYREEE (reference sequence). CDR3 amino acids: CASSSRIWGGTDTQYF. The DNA for the CDR3 is TGTGCCAGCAGCTCCCGAATTTGGGGAGGCACAGATACGCAGTATTTT.